At least ten counts were recorded for the clone carrying this T cell receptor beta chain. The target antigen is unknown. Between the trimmed V and J ends, which lost 0 bases and 3 bases, there was a span of 8 bases. This CDR3 spans 14 amino acids. Germline assignment: CDR1 KGHSH and CDR2 LQKENI. One entry per CDR3 protein results from TCRdb running MiXCR on the 5' RACE reads. The repertoire consists of some 840,000 distinct CDR3 sequences, with approximately 10% occurring once and the leading ten covering about 0.5%. This sample stems from a study of CD8 T cells in ankylosing spondylitis. General study results and limits: It appeared that ankylosing spondylitis blood was characterized by a TCR beta motif of under ten highly homologous variants.

The sequenced sample consisted of blood, either unsorted or a sorted T cell fraction (not recorded which). This TCR was recovered from a male donor with ankylosing spondylitis. The V gene is TRBV18, the J gene TRBJ2-5, with a tentative D call TRBD2 (6 bases). The CDR3 region is CASSPPSGEETQYF. CDR3 in DNA: TGTGCCAGCTCACCACCGTCGGGAGAAGAGACCCAGTACTTC.